Listed here are 17 T cell receptor beta chains from one sample, sequenced in a study of blood T cell repertoires in COVID-19. The assay was immunoSEQ multiplex PCR, and TCRdb's table has in-frame clones only and misses some. Here the sample spans about 400,000 clones, around 90% being singletons. The sample was PBMCs or T cells enriched from blood (not recorded which). These receptors originate from a woman in her forties with acute COVID-19.

About this clone: Other DNA sequences in this sample translate to the same CDR3. The rearrangement links TRBV5-4 to TRBJ1-1; D is undetermined. Germline values: CDR1 SGHNT, CDR2 YYREEE (reference sequence). This CDR3 spans 13 amino acids. With 0 bases removed from V and 2 bases from J, the gap between germline ends came to 5 bases. CDR3 coding DNA: TGTGCCAGCAGCTTGGGGAGAAACACTGAAGCTTTCTTT. This translates into CASSLGRNTEAFF.

The chain uses TRBV7-2 and TRBJ1-5; D is unclear. CDR1 is SGHTA, CDR2 FQGNSA, per germline. There are 16 residues in the CDR3. Trimming cost V 4 bases and J 0 bases, with 13 bases left between them. The CDR3 sequence is CASSSPEGDSNQPQHF. The CDR3, as DNA: TGTGCCAGCAGCTCCCCGGAGGGCGATAGCAATCAGCCCCAGCATTTT.

In regard to this clone: One end of the junction is discordant with germline, which a read error may explain. The V gene is TRBV18, the J gene TRBJ2-4; tentative D call: TRBD1 (6 bases). The CDR3 covers 17 residues. Germline values: CDR1 KGHSH, CDR2 LQKENI. CDR3 coding DNA: TGTGCCAGCTCACAACGAACAATACAGGGAGCCCAAAACATTCAGTACTTC. Translation: CASSQRTIQGAQNIQYF.

The V gene is TRBV7-8, the J gene TRBJ1-1; D call uncertain. CDR1 SGHVS and CDR2 FQNEAQ come from the germline V gene. Trimming removed 2 bases from V and 3 bases from J, with 10 bases in between. The CDR3 is 14 amino acids. The CDR3 reads CASSLFRSDTEAFF. The CDR3 nucleotides are TGTGCCAGCAGCTTATTTCGATCAGACACTGAAGCTTTCTTT.

In this sample, this clone turned up once. The chain has TRBV15 and TRBJ1-3; D is unclear. Germline CDR1 and CDR2: LNHNV and YYDKDF (reference sequence). The CDR3 has 15 amino acids. V was shortened by 0 bases and J by 4 bases, with 10 bases between the two germline ends. The CDR3 DNA sequence: TGTGCCACCAGCAGAGACAGATCATGGGGAAACACCATATATTTT. Protein product: CATSRDRSWGNTIYF.

The gene calls are TRBV19 and TRBJ1-3, with D unclear. V was trimmed by 7 bases and J by 0 bases, leaving 10 bases between them. The germline gives CDR1 LNHDA, CDR2 SQIVND (reference sequence). This CDR3 comprises 14 residues. CDR3 coding DNA: TGTGCCAGTACCCCCCAGGTCTCTGGAAACACCATATATTTT. Its protein product is CASTPQVSGNTIYF. The full variable domain, completed using reference TRBV19 and TRBJ1-3, is DGGITQSPKYLFRKEGQNVTLSCEQNLNHDAMYWYRQDPGQGLRLIYYSQIVNDFQKGDIAEGYSVSREKKESFPLTVTSAQKNPTAFYLCASTPQVSGNTIYFGEGSWLTVV.

This sequence joins TRBV19 and TRBJ2-1; maybe TRBD1 (5 bases). This CDR3 has 19 amino acids. Trimming took off 4 bases at V and 3 bases at J, with 25 bases between the two ends. The germline V gene has CDR1 LNHDA and CDR2 SQIVND (reference sequence). CDR3 region: CASSRISSTAQRGYNEQFF. As DNA, the CDR3 is TGTGCCAGTAGTAGGATATCGTCGACAGCCCAAAGGGGCTACAATGAGCAGTTCTTC.

The count of this clone is one. The rearrangement joins TRBV7-9 to TRBJ1-6; TRBD1 agrees at 7 bases. The germline gives CDR1 SEHNR, CDR2 FQNEAQ (reference sequence). J lost 7 bases, V lost 1 base, and 4 bases had no gene match. The CDR3 contains 15 residues. Here the CDR3 DNA reads TGTGCCAGCAGCTTAGGGGCAGGGGGGAATTCACCCCTCCACTTT. It encodes CASSLGAGGNSPLHF.

The V call is TRBV7-9, the J call TRBJ1-1; D is undetermined. Germline V CDR1 and CDR2: SEHNR, FQNEAQ (reference sequence). V was trimmed by 1 base and J by 7 bases, leaving 10 bases between them. This CDR3 spans 13 amino acids. The CDR3 region has the DNA TGTGCCAGCAGCTTAGAACAGTTGGGTGAAGCTTTCTTT. This sequence encodes CASSLEQLGEAFF.

This chain uses TRBV18 with TRBJ2-1, with 7 bases aligning to TRBD1. The V gene's germline CDR1 is KGHSH and CDR2 LQKENI. V lost 3 bases to trimming and J lost 1 base; unmatched junction nucleotides: 3. This CDR3 is 15 amino acids long. The CDR3 loop reads CASSPPGQSYNEQFF. The CDR3 DNA is TGTGCCAGCTCACCTCCGGGACAGTCCTACAATGAGCAGTTCTTC.

The gene calls are TRBV24-1 and TRBJ1-4; 11 bases map to TRBD1. V was clipped by 4 bases and J by 7 bases; unmatched bases: 7. This CDR3 region has 16 residues. Germline values: CDR1 KGHDR, CDR2 SFDVKD. The CDR3 DNA sequence: TGTGCCACCAGTGACCACCGGGACAGGGGGAGTGAAAAACTGTTTTTT. Translating it yields CATSDHRDRGSEKLFF.

In this sample, this clone turned up a few times. The J gene is TRBJ2-7, the V gene TRBV6-5, with TRBD1 matching over 10 bases. The CDR3 loop spans 15 amino acids. J lost 3 bases, V lost 2 bases, and 4 bases had no gene match. The germline V gene encodes CDR1 MNHEY and CDR2 SVGAGI. The CDR3: CASSYGRTGGYEQYF. In DNA, the CDR3 is TGTGCCAGCAGTTACGGGAGGACAGGGGGCTACGAGCAGTACTTC.

The V gene is TRBV5-1, the J gene TRBJ2-2, with 7 bases fitting TRBD1. In germline, CDR1 is SGHRS, CDR2 YFSETQ. The CDR3 has 15 amino acids. J lost 5 bases, V lost 1 base, and 5 bases had no gene match. The CDR3 DNA follows: TGCGCCAGCAGCTTGACAGGGGACATAACCGGGGAGCTGTTTTTT. Amino acids: CASSLTGDITGELFF.

V gene TRBV19 combines with J gene TRBJ1-2; no clear D. The CDR3 runs 15 residues. Per the germline V gene, CDR1 is LNHDA and CDR2 is SQIVND (reference sequence). Trimming removed 5 bases from V and 5 bases from J, with 18 bases in between. CDR3 sequence reads: CASSLDGGSLYGYTF. The CDR3 nucleotides are TGTGCCAGTAGTCTCGACGGCGGATCCCTATATGGCTACACCTTC. Full variable domain (missing parts from reference TRBV19 and TRBJ1-2): DGGITQSPKYLFRKEGQNVTLSCEQNLNHDAMYWYRQDPGQGLRLIYYSQIVNDFQKGDIAEGYSVSREKKESFPLTVTSAQKNPTAFYLCASSLDGGSLYGYTFGSGTRLTVV.

This sequence joins TRBV4-1 and TRBJ2-7; TRBD1 agrees at 12 bases. Germline CDR1 MGHRA, CDR2 YSYEKL. The length of the CDR3 is 15 residues. V gave up 4 bases and J gave up 7 bases; unmatched junction bases: 8. The CDR3 loop reads CASSLTGTGGQEQYF. CDR3 bases: TGCGCCAGCAGCCTAACCGGGACAGGGGGCCAAGAGCAGTACTTC.

A note on this clone: This specimen includes other DNA sequences encoding the same CDR3. This chain connects TRBV19 to TRBJ2-3; maybe TRBD1 (6 bases). This CDR3 contains 13 residues. Germline V lookup: CDR1 LNHDA, CDR2 SQIVND (reference sequence). Trimming shortened V by 2 bases and J by 3 bases, and 6 bases separated the two germline ends. This CDR3 reads CASSIRGTDTQYF. DNA of the CDR3: TGTGCCAGTAGTATAAGGGGGACAGATACGCAGTATTTT.

There are a few counts of this clone. CDR3 region: CASSRRLADNEQFF. In DNA form, the CDR3 reads TGTGCCAGTAGCCGGCGACTAGCGGACAATGAGCAGTTCTTC. The V gene is TRBV19, the J gene TRBJ2-1; 9 bases are shared with TRBD2. CDR1 is LNHDA and CDR2 is SQIVND in the germline V gene (reference sequence). V lost 6 bases, J lost 5 bases, and 5 bases stayed unmatched. The CDR3 is made up of 14 amino acids.